The next 8 T cell receptor beta chains were all read from a single sample in a study of metastatic and nonmetastatic thyroid tumors. TCRdb re-clonotyped the PCR reads through MiXCR. The sample has around 53,000 clones, approximately 19% seen once; the top ten hold approximately 3.1%. Nobody among the patients had been given any treatment before thyroid surgery. Sequencing input: blood. The receptors shown here come from a female donor with papillary thyroid cancer or a benign thyroid nodule (not recorded which). Some clones in this sample may be carry-over from other donors' samples.

This clone was recorded once. V usage is TRBV20-1 and J usage is TRBJ2-7; possible D gene TRBD2, 6 bases. The germline V and J ends were trimmed by 3 bases and 3 bases, with 15 bases remaining between them. This CDR3 spans 14 amino acids. Germline V gives CDR1 DFQATT, CDR2 SNEGSKA (reference sequence). For the CDR3, the DNA is TGCAGTGCTAGGGGGGGACTGGGGGACTACGAGCAGTACTTC. It codes for CSARGGLGDYEQYF.

Ten or more counts support this clone. V is TRBV25-1 and J is TRBJ2-7; 12 nucleotides match TRBD1. There are 15 residues in the CDR3. Looked up from germline, CDR1 is MGHDK and CDR2 is SYGVNS. V shed 4 bases, J shed 3 bases, and the junction held 4 bases outside the gene matches. The CDR3 DNA is TGTGCCAGCAGTGGGGGGACAGGGGGCTACTACGAGCAGTACTTC. As protein: CASSGGTGGYYEQYF.

With regard to this clone: Mismatch with germline at one junction end may stem from a read error. The chain is built from TRBV27 and TRBJ2-2, with D perhaps being TRBD1 or TRBD2 (5 bases each). The CDR3 totals 15 residues. The germline V gene has CDR1 MNHEY and CDR2 SMNVEV (reference sequence). CDR3 DNA: TGTGCCAGCATCATTGGGATGGCGAACACCGGGGACCTGTTTTTT. Amino acids: CASIIGMANTGDLFF.

The sample holds many counts of this clone. Germline is not matched at one junction end, which may reflect a read error. This rearrangement joins TRBV19 to TRBJ2-7; D gene ambiguous. CDR1 and CDR2 (germline): LNHDA, SQIVND (reference sequence). This CDR3 is built from 15 residues. CDR3 loop: CASSNLAGVTYGQYF. The CDR3 DNA follows: TGTGCCAGTAGTAATTTAGCCGGAGTCACCTACGGGCAGTACTTC.

This rearrangement joins TRBV7-3 to TRBJ2-7; 7 bases map to TRBD2. CDR1 SGHTA and CDR2 FQGTGA come from the germline V gene. The CDR3 is 17 amino acids. V trimming: 5 bases; J trimming: 4 bases; junction bases outside the gene matches: 17. The CDR3 spells CASSRDYLDQESYEQYF. The CDR3 DNA follows: TGTGCCAGCAGCCGGGACTATCTGGACCAAGAGAGTTACGAGCAGTACTTC.

In this sample, this clone is medium-sized. The chain links TRBV5-1 to TRBJ1-3; D may be TRBD1 (5 bases). V was trimmed by 4 bases and J by 8 bases, leaving 13 bases between them. CDR1 SGHRS and CDR2 YFSETQ come from the germline V gene. The CDR3 consists of 13 residues. CDR3 region: CASSPPQGDTIYF. The CDR3 nucleotides are TGCGCCAGCAGCCCACCTCAGGGTGACACCATATATTTT.

This clone was counted at least ten times. This rearrangement joins TRBV3-1 to TRBJ2-4; D may match TRBD1 or TRBD2 (7 bases each). CDR3 length: 12 residues. V dropped 3 bases and J dropped 14 bases, with 14 bases sitting between them. Per the germline V gene, CDR1 is LGHDT and CDR2 is YNNKEL (reference sequence). In DNA form, the CDR3 reads TGTGCCAGCAGCCAGACAGGGAGGGGGAAGTACTTC. Amino acid sequence: CASSQTGRGKYF.

This clone was observed many times. This sequence joins TRBV30 and TRBJ2-1; D perhaps matches TRBD2 (5 bases). Germline lookup yields CDR1 GTSNPN and CDR2 SVGIG (reference sequence). This CDR3 comprises 13 residues. V lost 4 bases and J 5 bases, leaving 12 bases between the germline ends. CDR3 nucleotide sequence: TGTGCCTGGACTAGGGAGTCCGACAATGAGCAGTTCTTC. Its translation: CAWTRESDNEQFF.